This T cell receptor beta chain is from a study of cytotoxic CD8 clonotypes in ibrutinib-treated CLL. Across the study: Partial responses totalled approximately 25 and complete responses 2; after median about 67 months, approximately 15 remained remitted and approximately twelve progressed. Study results and limitations: Public clonotypes were uncommon and contracted or stayed stable on treatment.

The V gene lost 5 bases and the J gene lost 5 bases, with 11 bases spanning the gap. The CDR3 totals 13 residues. Per germline, CDR1 SGHRS and CDR2 YFSETQ. Here immunoSEQ multiplex PCR was the method, and the copy in TCRdb shows in-frame clones only, minus some. This sample has a few hundred thousand clones, with almost 80% found just once. Concerning this clone itself: Its antigen is currently unknown.

The J gene is TRBJ1-5, the V gene TRBV5-1; D not certain. The clonotype was recovered from a human donor with chronic lymphocytic leukemia. The sequencing here drew on PBMCs, taken before ibrutinib treatment. CDR3 sequence: CASSLHYDQPQHF. The DNA for the CDR3 is TGCGCCAGCAGTCTCCACTACGATCAGCCCCAGCATTTT.